The T cell receptor beta chain described here comes from a study of OX40 agonist ivuxolimab in advanced cancers. Study-wide points: The study observed clonal expansion of CD4+ and CD8+ blood T cells by week 6 at 0.1 to 3.0 mg/kg.

TCRdb keeps only in-frame clones here, not all; method: immunoSEQ multiplex PCR. Of about 54,000 clones in the sample, around four fifths were seen once. This clone has a single count. The antigen is not known. The CDR3 is 21 residues long. Germline assignment: CDR1 LNHNV and CDR2 YYDKDF (reference sequence). V dropped 0 bases and J dropped 2 bases, with 26 bases sitting between them. This clonotype originated in an adult with an advanced solid tumor such as melanoma, head and neck, liver or kidney cancer. The rearrangement links TRBV15 to TRBJ1-3, with D tentatively TRBD1 (5 bases). The sequenced sample was CD4+ or CD8+ T cells sorted from blood, obtained in a trial of the OX40 agonist ivuxolimab. The CDR3 loop reads CATSRDPIGTLGGFAGNTIYF. CDR3 nucleotide sequence: TGTGCCACCAGCAGAGATCCTATCGGGACCCTCGGCGGGTTTGCTGGAAACACCATATATTTT.